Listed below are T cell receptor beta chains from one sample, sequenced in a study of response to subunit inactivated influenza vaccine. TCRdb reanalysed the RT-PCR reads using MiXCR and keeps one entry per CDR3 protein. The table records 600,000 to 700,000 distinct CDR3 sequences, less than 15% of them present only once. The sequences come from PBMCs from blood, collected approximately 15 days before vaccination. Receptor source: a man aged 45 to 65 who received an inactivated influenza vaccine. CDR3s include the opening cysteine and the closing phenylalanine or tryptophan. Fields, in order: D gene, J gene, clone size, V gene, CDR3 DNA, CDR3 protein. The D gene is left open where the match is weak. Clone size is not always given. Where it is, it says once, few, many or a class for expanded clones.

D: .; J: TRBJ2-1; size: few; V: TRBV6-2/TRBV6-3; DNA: TGTGCCAGCAGTTACTCTTGGAGCGAGAATGAGCAGTTCTTC; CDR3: CASSYSWSENEQFF
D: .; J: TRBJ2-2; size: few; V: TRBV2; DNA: TGTGCCAGCGGTCGCACCGGGGAGCTGTTTTTT; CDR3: CASGRTGELFF
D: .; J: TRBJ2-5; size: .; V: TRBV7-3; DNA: TGTGCCAGCAGCTTAAATACGGGGTCTGGACGAAAGTACTTC; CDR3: CASSLNTGSGRKYF
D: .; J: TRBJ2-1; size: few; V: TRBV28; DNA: TGTGCCAGCAACAGACCCCCCGCCCACAATGAGCAGTTCTTC; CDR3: CASNRPPAHNEQFF
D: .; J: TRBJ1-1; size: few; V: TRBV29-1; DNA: TGCAGCGCCCATCACAGGGCCATGAACACTGAAGCTTTCTTT; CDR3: CSAHHRAMNTEAFF
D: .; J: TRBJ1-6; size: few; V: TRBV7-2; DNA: TGTGCCAGCAGCTTAGTCTTGGGTTATTCACCCCTCCACTTT; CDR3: CASSLVLGYSPLHF
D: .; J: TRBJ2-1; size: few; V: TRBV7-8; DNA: TGTGCCAGCAGCTTAGCCTTCAGCTCACGCTCCTACAATGAGCAGTTCTTC; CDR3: CASSLAFSSRSYNEQFF
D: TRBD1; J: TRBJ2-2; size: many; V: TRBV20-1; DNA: TGCAGTGCTAGGGACTCCGGGACAGGGGGCTCCTCTGCCCTAGCGGGAGACACCGGGGAGCTGTTTTTT; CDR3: CSARDSGTGGSSALAGDTGELFF
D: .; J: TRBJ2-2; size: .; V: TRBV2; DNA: TGTGCCCTCAGTTTAAACCCAAAGTTAAGGGGGACGAACACCGGGGAGCTGTTTTTT; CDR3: CALSLNPKLRGTNTGELFF
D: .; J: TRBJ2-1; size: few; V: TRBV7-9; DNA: TGTGCCAGCAGCGTGCAGGGGGGAGGCTACAATGAGCAGTTCTTC; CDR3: CASSVQGGGYNEQFF
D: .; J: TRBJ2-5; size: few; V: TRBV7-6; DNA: TGTGCCAGCAGCCGACGGGCTAGTTCCAGAGAGACCCAGTACTTC; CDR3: CASSRRASSRETQYF
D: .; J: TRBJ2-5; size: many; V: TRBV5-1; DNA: TGCGCCAGCAGTACCGGGACGCCACAAGAGACCCAGTACTTC; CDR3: CASSTGTPQETQYF
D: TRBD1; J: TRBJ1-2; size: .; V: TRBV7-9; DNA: TGTGCCAGCAGCACAGACAGGGTGGGATACTATGGCTACACCTTC; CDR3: CASSTDRVGYYGYTF
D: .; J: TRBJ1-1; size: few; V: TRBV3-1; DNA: TGTGCCAGCAGCCAGGCCGGTGGTGAAGCTTTCTTT; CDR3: CASSQAGGEAFF
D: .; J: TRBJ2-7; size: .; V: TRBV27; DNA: TGTGCCAGCAGTTTATTGGCAGCTGCCTACGAGCAGTACTTC; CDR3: CASSLLAAAYEQYF
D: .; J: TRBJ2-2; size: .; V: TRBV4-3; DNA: TGCGCCAGCAGCCACGTGCCGAACACCGGGGAGCTGTTTTTT; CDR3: CASSHVPNTGELFF
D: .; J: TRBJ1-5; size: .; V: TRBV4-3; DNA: TGCGCCAGCAGCCAAGATGGGCTCGGGGGGAATCAGCCCCAGCATTTT; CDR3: CASSQDGLGGNQPQHF
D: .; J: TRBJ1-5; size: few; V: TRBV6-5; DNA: TGTGCCAGCAGTTACGAGGGAATTGGGCGGCAGCCCCAGCATTTT; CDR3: CASSYEGIGRQPQHF
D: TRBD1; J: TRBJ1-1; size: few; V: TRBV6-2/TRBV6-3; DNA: TGTGCCAGCAGTCCTGACAGGGGAATCATGAACACTGAAGCTTTCTTT; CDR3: CASSPDRGIMNTEAFF
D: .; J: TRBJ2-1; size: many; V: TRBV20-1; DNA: TGCAGTGCTAGTGGTAATTACAATGAGCAGTTCTTC; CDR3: CSASGNYNEQFF
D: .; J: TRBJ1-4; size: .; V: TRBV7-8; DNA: TGTGCCAGCAGCTTACTCCGTGTCGGTGGAGTAAATGAAAAACTGTTTTTT; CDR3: CASSLLRVGGVNEKLFF
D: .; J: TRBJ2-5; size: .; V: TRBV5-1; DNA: TGCACCAGCAGCTTGGTCCCCCCCGGAGAGACCCAGTACTTC; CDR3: CTSSLVPPGETQYF
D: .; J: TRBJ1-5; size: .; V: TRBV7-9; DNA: TGTGCCAGCGCACCCAGTGGGGGCAATCAGCCCCAGCATTTT; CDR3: CASAPSGGNQPQHF
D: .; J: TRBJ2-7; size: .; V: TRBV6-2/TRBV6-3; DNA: TGTGCCAGCAGTTACCCTGGCTACGTCCGAGGGCAGTACTTC; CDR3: CASSYPGYVRGQYF
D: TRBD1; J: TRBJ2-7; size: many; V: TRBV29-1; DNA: TGCAGCGTTGAAGGTTCAGGGGGCAAGTACGAGCAGTACTTC; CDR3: CSVEGSGGKYEQYF
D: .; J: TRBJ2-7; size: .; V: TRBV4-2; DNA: TGTGCCAGCAGCCAAGAAGTAAGGTCCTACGAGCAGTACTTC; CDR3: CASSQEVRSYEQYF
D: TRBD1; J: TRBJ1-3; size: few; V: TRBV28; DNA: TGTGCCAGCAGTTCACAGGGGTACTCTGGAAACACCATATATTTT; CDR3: CASSSQGYSGNTIYF
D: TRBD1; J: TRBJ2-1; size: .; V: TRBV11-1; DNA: TGTGCCAGCAGCTTAGCGGGACAGGGGGCGAGGGATGAGCAGTTCTTC; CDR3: CASSLAGQGARDEQFF
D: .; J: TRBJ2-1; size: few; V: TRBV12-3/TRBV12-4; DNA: TGTGCCAGCGCGTCGTATTCCTACAATGAGCAGTTCTTC; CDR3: CASASYSYNEQFF
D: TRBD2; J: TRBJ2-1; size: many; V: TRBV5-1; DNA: TGCGCCAGCAGCTTGGCCACTGGGACTAGTACTCCCAATGAGCAGTTCTTC; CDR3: CASSLATGTSTPNEQFF
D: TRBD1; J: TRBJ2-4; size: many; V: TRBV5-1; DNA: TGCGCCAGCAGCCGCGGACAGGCTATATCAGGCATTCAGTACTTC; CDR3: CASSRGQAISGIQYF
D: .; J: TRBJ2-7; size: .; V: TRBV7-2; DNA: TGTGCCAGCAGCATCCGGTCAGGGTACGAGCAGTACTTC; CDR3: CASSIRSGYEQYF
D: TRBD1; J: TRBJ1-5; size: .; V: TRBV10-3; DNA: TGTGCCACGAGAGACAGGGGCGAGGGCCAGCCCCAGCATTTT; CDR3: CATRDRGEGQPQHF
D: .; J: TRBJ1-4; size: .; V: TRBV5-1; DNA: TGCGCCTGCACCCCGGGACGGCGTAATGAAAAACTGTTTTTT; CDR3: CACTPGRRNEKLFF
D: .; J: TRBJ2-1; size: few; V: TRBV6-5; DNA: TGTGCCAGCAGTTACGCGTCGAGCTCCTACAATGAGCAGTTCTTC; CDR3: CASSYASSSYNEQFF
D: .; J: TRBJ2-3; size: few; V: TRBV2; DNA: TGTGCCAGCAGTCTCGGCGGTATGTTAGCAGATACGCAGTATTTT; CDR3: CASSLGGMLADTQYF
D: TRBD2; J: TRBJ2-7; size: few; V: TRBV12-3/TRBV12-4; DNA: TGTGCCAGCAGCGACGGGACTATCTACGAGCAGTACTTC; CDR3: CASSDGTIYEQYF
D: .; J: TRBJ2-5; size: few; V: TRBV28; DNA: TGTGCCAGCAGTTTGGGTCAGGGATTGGGAGAGACCCAGTACTTC; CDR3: CASSLGQGLGETQYF
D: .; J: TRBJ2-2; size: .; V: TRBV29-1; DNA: TGCAGCGTTGGTCGCGACAGATACACCGGGGAGCTGTTTTTT; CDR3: CSVGRDRYTGELFF
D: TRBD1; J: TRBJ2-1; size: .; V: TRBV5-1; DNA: TGCGCCAGCAGCTTGAACCGGGACAGGGTCAATGAGCAGTTCTTC; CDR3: CASSLNRDRVNEQFF
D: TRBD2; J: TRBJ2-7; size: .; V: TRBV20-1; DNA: TGCAGTGCGCAAAGCGGGGGGGTAACCTACGAGCAGTACTTC; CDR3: CSAQSGGVTYEQYF
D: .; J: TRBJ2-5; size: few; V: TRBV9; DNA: TGTGCCAGCAGCGTAGCTCCGCATGAAGAGACCCAGTACTTC; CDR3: CASSVAPHEETQYF
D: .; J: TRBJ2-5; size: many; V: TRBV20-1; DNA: TGCAGTGCTAGAGTTTTTCTGGGAACAGCGGAGACCCAGTACTTC; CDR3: CSARVFLGTAETQYF
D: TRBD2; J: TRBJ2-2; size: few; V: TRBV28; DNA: TGTGCCAGCAGTAAGCTAGCGGGACGGACCGGGGAGCTGTTTTTT; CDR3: CASSKLAGRTGELFF
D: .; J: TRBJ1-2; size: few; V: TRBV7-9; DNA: TGTGCCAGCAGTGGCGTCAGGGGATTCAATGGCTACACCTTC; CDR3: CASSGVRGFNGYTF
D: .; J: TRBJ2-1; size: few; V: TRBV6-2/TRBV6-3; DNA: TGTGCCAGCAGTTTCCCCGGACTGTCCAATGAGCAGTTCTTC; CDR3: CASSFPGLSNEQFF
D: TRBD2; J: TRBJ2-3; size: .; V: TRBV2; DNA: TGTGCCAGCAGTGGGGAGCGGGGGATCACAGATACGCAGTATTTT; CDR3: CASSGERGITDTQYF
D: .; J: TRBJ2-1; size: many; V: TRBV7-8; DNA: TGTGCCAGCAGCTATGCGGGGGCCAACTCCTACAATGAGCAGTTCTTC; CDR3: CASSYAGANSYNEQFF
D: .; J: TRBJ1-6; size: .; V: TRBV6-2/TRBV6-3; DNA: TGTGCCAGCAGTTACTCAACAGGGCGCAATTCACCCCTCCACTTT; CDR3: CASSYSTGRNSPLHF
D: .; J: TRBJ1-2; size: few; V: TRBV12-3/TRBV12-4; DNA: TGTGCCAGCAGTTTATTCGTAGACTATGGCTACACCTTC; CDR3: CASSLFVDYGYTF
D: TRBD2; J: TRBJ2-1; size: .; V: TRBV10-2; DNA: TGCGCCAGCAGAGAGCCGGGACTAGCCTACAATGAGCAGTTCTTC; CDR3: CASREPGLAYNEQFF
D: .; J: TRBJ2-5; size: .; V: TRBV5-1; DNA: TGCGCCAGCAGCTTGGCCCTTCCCATCCAAGAGACCCAGTACTTC; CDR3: CASSLALPIQETQYF
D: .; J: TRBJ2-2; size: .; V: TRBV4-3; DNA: TGCGCCAGCAGCCAAGAGTACTTTAGGGAGCTGTTTTTT; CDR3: CASSQEYFRELFF
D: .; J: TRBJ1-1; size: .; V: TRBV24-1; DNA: TGTGCCACCAGTGTTTGGACACAAAAGAAGGACACTGAAGCTTTCTTT; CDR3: CATSVWTQKKDTEAFF
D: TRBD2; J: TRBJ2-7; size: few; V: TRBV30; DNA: TGTGCCTGGAGTGTATTGGGGGGGAGCTCCTACGAGCAGTACTTC; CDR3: CAWSVLGGSSYEQYF
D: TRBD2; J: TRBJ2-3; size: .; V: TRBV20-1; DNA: TGCAGTGCTAGACCGCCGACTAGCGGGGGGCCCGATACGCAGTATTTT; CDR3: CSARPPTSGGPDTQYF
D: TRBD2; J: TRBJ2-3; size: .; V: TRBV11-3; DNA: TGTGCCAGCAGCCCCAAGACTAGCGGCACAGATACGCAGTATTTT; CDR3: CASSPKTSGTDTQYF
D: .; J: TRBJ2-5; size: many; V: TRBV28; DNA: TGTGCCAGCAGTTCCCTGCGCCAGGCATGGGAGACCCAGTACTTC; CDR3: CASSSLRQAWETQYF
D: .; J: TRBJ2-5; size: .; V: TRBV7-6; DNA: TGTGCCAGCAGCTCCGGGGCAGGTGGGGGAGAGACCCAGTACTTC; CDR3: CASSSGAGGGETQYF